This note documents a single TCR beta chain sequence. Its specificity is not known. The entry originates in a study of cytomegalovirus exposure and HLA in healthy donors. The PCR was carried out with 60 Vbeta primers and 13 Jbeta primers. Authors' analysis steps: An analysis performed later counted 60 million to 90 million unique TCR beta chains (around 10 million of them shared). Only in-frame clones appear in the TCRdb table, and some are missing; sequencing was by immunoSEQ multiplex PCR. The DNA gave D and trimming, while V, J and clone size come from that table. The sample records about 35,000 clones, roughly 84% being singletons. Notes on the study in general: The records held CMV serostatus as the only immune exposure information. A previous analysis found most TCR beta V segments productive roughly 87% or roughly 30% of the time. Around 160 TCR beta chains were listed as cytomegalovirus-associated.

The clonotype comes from a young woman in good health and CMV-seronegative. Sequencing was carried out using PBMCs.

The CDR3 spells CASSHGQGGNQPQHF. CDR3 bases: TGCGCCAGCAGCCACGGACAGGGAGGAAATCAGCCCCAGCATTTT. This chain links TRBV4-3 with TRBJ1-5; the match to TRBD1 covers 8 bases. CDR3 length: 15 amino acids. CDR1 and CDR2 (germline): LGHNA, YSLEER. J gave up 4 bases and V 3 bases, and 5 bases lay outside the gene matches.